This TCR beta chain appears in the sequencing data of a study of technical replicates of blood from a few donors. Germline V gene lookup returns CDR1 MGHDK and CDR2 SYGVNS. With 1 base removed from V and 5 bases from J, the gap between germline ends came to 14 bases. The CDR3 contains 15 residues. TCRdb keeps only in-frame clones here, not all; method: immunoSEQ multiplex PCR. The sample lists tens of thousands of clones, roughly 92% occurring once. This clone was seen once. The sample consisted of PBMCs. This chain uses TRBV25-1 with TRBJ1-1; a weak D match, TRBD1 (5 bases). The receptor's source is a human donor in good health. Some clones in this sample may be carry-over from other donors' samples. The CDR3 DNA sequence: TGTGCCAGCAGTGAATCCCCCGGGGGGGGTACTGAAGCTTTCTTT. Residues: CASSESPGGGTEAFF.